This T cell receptor (beta chain) is from a study of blood T cell repertoires in COVID-19. On the study more broadly: Both acute and convalescent COVID-19 samples were obtained from the United States, Italy and Spain.

Original processing notes: Researchers report that nucleated cell counts were estimated from reference gene primer amplification. Clones were sequenced by immunoSEQ multiplex PCR, and TCRdb holds only the in-frame ones, with some missing. That table furnishes V, J and clone size, whereas the DNA furnished D and trimming. The profile covers fewer than 350,000 clones, with under 90% appearing a single time and approximately 5% taken by the ten largest. The cohort comprised adults aged roughly 18 to 100 years residing in around 25 US areas. Symptom resolution, clearance, or two negative PCRs marked the recovered donors of Cohort 3. Germline lookup yields CDR1 MDHEN and CDR2 SYDVKM. V was pared by 7 bases and J by 1 base, with 4 bases of the junction left unmatched. This CDR3 region has 14 residues.

This sequence was found in a man aged 60-69 years who had recovered from COVID-19. The sequenced material came from PBMCs or T cells enriched from blood (not recorded which). The chain links TRBV28 to TRBJ2-7, with TRBD1 matching 10 bases. CDR3 nucleotide sequence: TGTGCCAGCACCGACAGGGGGCGATCCTACGAGCAGTACTTC. The encoded protein is CASTDRGRSYEQYF.